This T cell receptor (beta chain) derives from a study of response to subunit inactivated influenza vaccine (dated by TCRdb to 2016 to 2018). At the level of the whole study: The study used deep quantitative T cell receptor repertoire profiling to track responses to a trivalent subunit inactivated influenza vaccine.

General findings and caveats noted by the study authors: It was suggested by the authors that each seasonal influenza vaccination may recruit only a limited number of new T cells.

The junction shows trimming of 4 bases on V and 3 bases on J, plus 16 bases between the germline ends. The CDR3 numbers 15 residues from cysteine through phenylalanine. CDR3 DNA only is kept here, 45 bases in frame from base 1. CDR1 and CDR2 are read off the germline V gene as SGHDT and YYEEEE. Comment on this clonotype: It lacks a known antigen. Base qualities are missing; no much larger clone stands one base away.

The method was RT-PCR. The listed sequencing device is Illumina HiSeq 2500. TCRdb reran the public reads through fastp at Q25 and MiXCR, keeping productive beta chains. Rows merge per CDR3 protein into single entries with the most common DNA and genes. The sample includes about 700,000 distinct CDR3 sequences, with about 15% observed a single time. The ten largest account for around 7.3% of the sample. The rearranged segments are TRBV5-6 and TRBJ1-2; the D region possibly corresponds to TRBD1 (5 bases align). The sequence was obtained from a man in his forties or fifties who received an inactivated influenza vaccine. Donor details come from another sample of the same person, matched by shared clones. The material was PBMCs from blood, obtained around two weeks before vaccination. The CDR3 loop reads CASSPIGGRDYGYTF. The nucleotide sequence reads as follows: TGTGCCAGCAGCCCCATCGGGGGACGAGACTATGGCTACACCTTC.